These 24 T cell receptor beta chains were sequenced from one sample in a study of blood T cell repertoires in COVID-19. Assay: immunoSEQ multiplex PCR; the TCRdb copy retains only in-frame clones and omits some. Among 160,000 or so clones, over 75% were seen once, and the ten largest hold around 9.9%. Sequencing used peripheral blood. All receptors come from a human donor in a cohort sampled during active COVID-19.

The chain has TRBV12-5 and TRBJ2-3; possibly TRBD1 for D (5 bases). Germline assignment: CDR1 LGHNT and CDR2 FRNRAP. Trimming shortened V by 3 bases and J by 6 bases, and 10 bases separated the two germline ends. The CDR3 has 13 amino acids. In DNA form, the CDR3 reads TGTGCTAGTGGTTTAGGGGCCGGGGATACGCAGTATTTT. It yields the protein CASGLGAGDTQYF.

V and J are TRBV19 and TRBJ1-5, with D tentatively TRBD1 (6 bases). Germline V gene data show CDR1 as LNHDA and CDR2 as SQIVND (reference sequence). CDR3 length equals 16 residues. V shed 6 bases and J shed 2 bases, with 17 bases lying between them. This CDR3 is CASSLKGGIRNQPQHF. DNA for the CDR3: TGTGCCAGTAGCTTAAAAGGGGGTATTCGCAATCAGCCCCAGCATTTT.

Only a few counts were recorded for this clone. This chain uses TRBV6-5 with TRBJ1-2; TRBD1 matches 11 bases. Per the germline V gene, CDR1 is MNHEY and CDR2 is SVGAGI. This CDR3 comprises 15 residues. With V trimmed by 3 bases and J by 3 bases, 3 bases remained unmatched. CDR3 loop: CASSYGTGGDYGYTF. The CDR3 DNA reads TGTGCCAGCAGTTATGGGACAGGGGGTGACTATGGCTACACCTTC.

This chain joins TRBV11-2 and TRBJ2-5; 10 positions agree with TRBD1. The CDR3 has 15 amino acids. J lost 4 bases, V lost 5 bases, and 7 bases had no gene match. The germline V gene has CDR1 SGHAT and CDR2 FQNNGV. Here the CDR3 DNA reads TGTGCCAGCAGCCTGGGAGACAGGGGGCGAGAGACCCAGTACTTC. Translation: CASSLGDRGRETQYF. The variable domain in full, completed from reference TRBV11-2 and TRBJ2-5, reads EAGVAQSPRYKIIEKRQSVAFWCNPISGHATLYWYQQILGQGPKLLIQFQNNGVVDDSQLPKDRFSAERLKGVDSTLKIQPAKLEDSAVYLCASSLGDRGRETQYFGPGTRLLVL.

The rearrangement joins TRBV19 to TRBJ1-4; D gene unclear. Germline-derived CDR1 and CDR2 are LNHDA and SQIVND (reference sequence). The CDR3 contains 15 residues. V lost 3 bases, J lost 0 bases, and 8 bases lay in between. The CDR3 nucleotides are TGTGCCAGTAGTATCCAATCAACAACTAATGAAAAACTGTTTTTT. The encoded protein is CASSIQSTTNEKLFF.

The table lists this clone with a count of one. The CDR3 sequence: CASSDPTGEQYF. The CDR3 DNA reads TGTGCCAGCAGTGATCCTACAGGGGAGCAGTACTTC. The rearrangement links TRBV25-1 to TRBJ2-7, with D possibly matching TRBD1 (6 bases). Germline CDR1 is MGHDK and CDR2 is SYGVNS. The CDR3 is 12 residues long. V was pared by 3 bases and J by 7 bases, with 10 bases between.

The chain combines TRBV7-9 with TRBJ2-2, with TRBD2 matching 8 bases. Germline CDR1 SEHNR, CDR2 FQNEAQ (reference sequence). Trimming took 7 bases from V and 6 from J; bases not matched to a gene: 19. The CDR3 has 18 residues. Here the CDR3 DNA reads TGTGCCAGCACCCCCCCTGGTAGCGGGAAGGCTACGGCCGGGGAGCTGTTTTTT. Protein sequence: CASTPPGSGKATAGELFF.

This clone was seen once. The gene calls are TRBV11-2 and TRBJ2-5, with TRBD2 as a possible D gene (6 bases). There are 13 residues in the CDR3. Germline values: CDR1 SGHAT, CDR2 FQNNGV. The V and J ends lost 3 bases and 5 bases respectively, with 10 bases between them. Here the CDR3 reads CASSFSSAETQYF. The CDR3 coding sequence is TGTGCCAGCAGCTTTTCTAGCGCGGAGACCCAGTACTTC.

This sequence joins TRBV11-3 and TRBJ2-5, with D maybe TRBD2 (5 bases). Trimming left V 5 bases short and J 1 base short, with 17 bases between. The CDR3 sequence is 16 residues long. CDR1 is SGHNT, CDR2 YENEEA, per germline. In DNA form, the CDR3 reads TGTGCCAGCAGCAACCCCCCCCGGGGATTCCAAGAGACCCAGTACTTC. This translates into CASSNPPRGFQETQYF.

The CDR3 region has the DNA TGTGCCAGCAGTCTTACAGGGGCAGTTGGCTACACCTTC. This codes for CASSLTGAVGYTF. The gene calls are TRBV6-5 and TRBJ1-2; 7 positions agree with TRBD1. Germline CDR1 and CDR2: MNHEY and SVGAGI. Unmatched junction bases numbered 7, after V lost 5 bases and J lost 7 bases. CDR3 size: 13 residues.

This sequence joins TRBV19 and TRBJ1-6; D gene ambiguous. The CDR3 totals 13 residues. Germline CDR1 LNHDA, CDR2 SQIVND (reference sequence). V was pared by 5 bases and J by 9 bases, with 11 bases between. The CDR3 bases are TGTGCCAGTAGTCCCCTATTATTTTCACCCCTCCACTTT. Encoded protein: CASSPLLFSPLHF.

V gene TRBV7-9 combines with J gene TRBJ1-5; D might be TRBD1 (6 bases). Germline CDR1 SEHNR, CDR2 FQNEAQ (reference sequence). V dropped 7 bases and J dropped 4 bases, with 14 bases sitting between them. The CDR3 covers 14 residues. The CDR3 sequence is CASTSGGANQPQHF. In DNA form, the CDR3 reads TGTGCCAGCACCTCCGGGGGGGCAAATCAGCCCCAGCATTTT.

The CDR3 sequence is CASSLLRDRGNEQFF. DNA for the CDR3: TGTGCCAGCAGCTTACTCCGGGACAGGGGTAATGAGCAGTTCTTC. The chain recombines TRBV13 with TRBJ2-1; 10 bases are shared with TRBD1. With V trimmed by 2 bases and J by 7 bases, 5 bases remained unmatched. Germline CDR1 and CDR2: PRHDT and FYEKMQ (reference sequence). This CDR3 comprises 15 residues.

The rearrangement joins TRBV10-2 to TRBJ1-5; maybe TRBD1 (5 bases). There are 13 residues in the CDR3. V shed 6 bases and J shed 15 bases, with 21 bases lying between them. Germline V lookup: CDR1 WSHSY, CDR2 SAAADI. The CDR3: CASSPDGDSSWHF. CDR3 bases: TGCGCCAGCAGCCCCGACGGAGACAGCTCGTGGCATTTT.

The chain has TRBV6-2 or TRBV6-3 and TRBJ2-1; 7 nucleotides line up with TRBD2. V shed 5 bases, J shed 4 bases, and the junction held 5 bases outside the gene matches. The germline gives CDR1 MNHEY, CDR2 SVGEGT. This CDR3 contains 14 residues. The chain's CDR3 is CASSTPGGYNEQFF. In DNA form, the CDR3 reads TGTGCCAGCAGTACCCCGGGGGGTTACAATGAGCAGTTCTTC.

V is TRBV27 and J is TRBJ1-5; possibly TRBD1 for D (5 bases). Trimming stripped 5 bases from V and 6 bases from J, with 11 bases between. This CDR3 has 13 residues. The V gene's germline CDR1 is MNHEY and CDR2 SMNVEV (reference sequence). This CDR3 is CASSPSGPQPQHF. The CDR3 bases are TGTGCCAGCAGTCCATCAGGGCCTCAGCCCCAGCATTTT.

V is TRBV9 and J is TRBJ1-2; D gene unclear. Trimming left V 4 bases short and J 12 bases short, with 7 bases between. The CDR3 totals 9 residues. The germline CDR1 and CDR2 sequences are SGDLS and YYNGEE. CDR3 residues: CASSPTHTF. The CDR3 region has the DNA TGTGCCAGCAGCCCCACTCACACCTTC. Complete variable domain (other parts from reference TRBV9 and TRBJ1-2): DSGVTQTPKHLITATGQRVTLRCSPRSGDLSVYWYQQSLDQGLQFLIQYYNGEERAKGNILERFSAQQFPDLHSELNLSSLELGDSALYFCASSPTHTFGSGTRLTVV.

There are a few counts of this clone. The V and J genes are TRBV11-1 and TRBJ2-7; 11 bases line up with TRBD1. The V gene end was trimmed by 4 bases and the J gene end by 4 bases; junction bases not matched to a gene: 6. The CDR3 runs 15 residues. Germline V gene data show CDR1 as SGHAT and CDR2 as FQDESV (reference sequence). The CDR3 spells CASSSGQGAMYEQYF. The CDR3 DNA is TGTGCCAGCAGCTCAGGACAGGGGGCGATGTACGAGCAGTACTTC.

The chain employs TRBV3-1 (or the pseudogene TRBV3-2) and TRBJ2-7; 7 bases agree with TRBD1. From germline, CDR1 is LGHDT and CDR2 YNNKEL (reference sequence). The CDR3 is made up of 16 amino acids. Losses at the gene ends were 0 bases for V and 0 bases for J; bases not matched to a gene: 5. In nucleotides, the CDR3 is TGTGCCAGCAGCCAAGAGCAATGGGACAGCTCCTACGAGCAGTACTTC. It specifies CASSQEQWDSSYEQYF.

This clone was counted ten times or more. The chain carries TRBV11-2 and TRBJ1-2; a weak D match, TRBD1 (5 bases). Trimming took 0 bases from V and 4 from J, leaving 15 bases between them. The germline V gene has CDR1 SGHAT and CDR2 FQNNGV. The CDR3 runs to 16 residues. The CDR3 is CASSLDPAGSLYGYTF. CDR3 nucleotide sequence: TGTGCCAGCAGCTTAGATCCGGCAGGGTCTCTCTATGGCTACACCTTC.

The rearrangement joins TRBV6-2 or TRBV6-3 to TRBJ2-1; 11 nucleotides align to TRBD2. Germline assignment: CDR1 MNHEY and CDR2 SVGEGT. CDR3 length equals 18 residues. V was pared by 2 bases and J by 5 bases, with 11 bases of the junction left unmatched. The CDR3 loop is CASSYLGLAATHHNEQFF. CDR3 sequence (DNA): TGTGCCAGCAGTTACCTGGGACTAGCGGCAACGCATCACAATGAGCAGTTCTTC.

The chain recombines TRBV7-3 with TRBJ2-7; D gene uncertain. Deletions cut 5 bases from V and 4 bases from J, with 12 bases between. There are 13 residues in the CDR3. The V gene's germline CDR1 is SGHTA and CDR2 FQGTGA. CDR3 nucleotides: TGTGCCAGCAGCCCTTCATCAGGTTACGAGCAGTACTTC. Translation: CASSPSSGYEQYF.

The J gene is TRBJ1-2, the V gene TRBV20-1; no firm D call. CDR3 length equals 11 residues. The V end lost 5 bases, the J end lost 8 bases, and 12 bases lay between the germline ends. Germline CDR1 DFQATT, CDR2 SNEGSKA (reference sequence). CDR3 amino acids: CSARPMEGYTF. The CDR3 nucleotides read TGCAGTGCTCGCCCGATGGAGGGCTACACCTTC.

The V gene is TRBV19, the J gene TRBJ2-7; TRBD2 matches at 8 bases. V trimming: 2 bases; J trimming: 0 bases; junction bases outside the gene matches: 3. This CDR3 has 15 amino acids. Germline V gene data show CDR1 as LNHDA and CDR2 as SQIVND (reference sequence). CDR3 residues: CASSILAGYSYEQYF. For the CDR3, the DNA is TGTGCCAGTAGTATACTAGCGGGCTACTCCTACGAGCAGTACTTC.